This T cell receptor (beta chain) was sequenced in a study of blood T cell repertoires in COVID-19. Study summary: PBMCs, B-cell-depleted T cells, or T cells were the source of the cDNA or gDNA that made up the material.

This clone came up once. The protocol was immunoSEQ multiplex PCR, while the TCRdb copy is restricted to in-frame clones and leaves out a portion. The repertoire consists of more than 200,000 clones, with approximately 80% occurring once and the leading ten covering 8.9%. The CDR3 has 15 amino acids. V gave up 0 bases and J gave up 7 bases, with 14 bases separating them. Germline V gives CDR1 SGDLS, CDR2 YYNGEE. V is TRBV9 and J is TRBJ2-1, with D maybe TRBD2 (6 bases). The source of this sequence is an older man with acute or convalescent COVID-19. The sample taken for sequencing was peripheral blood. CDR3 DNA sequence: TGTGCCAGCAGCGTAGCTCCGGGAGTAGGAAATGAGCAGTTCTTC. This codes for CASSVAPGVGNEQFF.